Sequencing of this T cell receptor (beta chain) was carried out in a study of T-cell memory formation after mild COVID-19. Per germline, CDR1 GTSNPN and CDR2 SVGIG (reference sequence). V lost 5 bases to trimming and J lost 4 bases; unmatched junction nucleotides: 6. The CDR3 runs 14 residues. 5'RACE with constant-segment primers built TCRalpha and TCRbeta cDNA libraries with UMIs. One entry per CDR3 protein, called by TCRdb with MiXCR from the 5' RACE reads. The sample includes 400,000 to 500,000 distinct CDR3 sequences, approximately 24% of them seen just once. Study-level points and caveats: While clones contracting from day 15 to 85 were balanced between CD4 and CD8, later expanders leaned CD4+.

A remark on this clonotype: No antigen is known for it.

The chain uses TRBV30 and TRBJ2-3, with 10 bases aligning to TRBD1. Specimen: PBMCs or a T cell subset sorted from them (not recorded which). The TCR sequence derives from an adult woman who had mild COVID-19 (a few samples of this study predate the infection). Cell type and time point are not known. CDR3 in amino acids: CAWAADRGPDTQYF. DNA for the CDR3: TGTGCCTGGGCAGCCGACAGGGGGCCAGATACGCAGTATTTT.